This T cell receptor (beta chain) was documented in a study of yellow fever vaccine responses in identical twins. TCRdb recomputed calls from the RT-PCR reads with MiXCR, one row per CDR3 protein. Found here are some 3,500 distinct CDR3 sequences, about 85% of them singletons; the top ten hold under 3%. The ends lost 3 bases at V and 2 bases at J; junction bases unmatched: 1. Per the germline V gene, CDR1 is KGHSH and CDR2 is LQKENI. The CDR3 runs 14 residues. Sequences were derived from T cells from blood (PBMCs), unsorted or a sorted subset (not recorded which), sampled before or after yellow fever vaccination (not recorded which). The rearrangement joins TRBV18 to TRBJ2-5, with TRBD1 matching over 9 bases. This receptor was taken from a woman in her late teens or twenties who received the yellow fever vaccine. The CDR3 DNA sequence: TGTGCCAGCTCACCTGGACAGGGGCAAGAGACCCAGTACTTC. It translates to CASSPGQGQETQYF. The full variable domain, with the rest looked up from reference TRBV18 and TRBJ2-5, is NAGVMQNPRHLVRRRGQEARLRCSPMKGHSHVYWYRQLPEEGLKFMVYLQKENIIDESGMPKERFSAEFPKEGPSILRIQQVVRGDSAAYFCASSPGQGQETQYFGPGTRLLVL.